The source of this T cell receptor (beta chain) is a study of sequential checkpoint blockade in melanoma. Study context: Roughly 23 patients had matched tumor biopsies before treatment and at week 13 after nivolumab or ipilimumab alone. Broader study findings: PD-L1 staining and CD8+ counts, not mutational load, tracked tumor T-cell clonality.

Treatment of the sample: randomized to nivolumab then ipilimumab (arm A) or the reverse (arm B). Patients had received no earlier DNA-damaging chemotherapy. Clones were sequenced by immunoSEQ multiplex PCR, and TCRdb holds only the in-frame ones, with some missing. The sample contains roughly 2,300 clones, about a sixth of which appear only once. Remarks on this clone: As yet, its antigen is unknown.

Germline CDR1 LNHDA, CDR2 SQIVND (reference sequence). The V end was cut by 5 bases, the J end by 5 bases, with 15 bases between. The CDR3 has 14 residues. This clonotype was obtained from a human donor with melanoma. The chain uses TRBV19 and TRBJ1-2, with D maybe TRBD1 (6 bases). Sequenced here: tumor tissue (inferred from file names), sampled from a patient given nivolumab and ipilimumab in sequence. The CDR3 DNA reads TGTGCCAGTAGTTTCCAGGGGATTCGGTATGGCTACACCTTC. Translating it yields CASSFQGIRYGYTF.